This entry concerns a single T cell receptor beta chain. Relative to the germline gene, one junction end is altered; a read error may explain this. The CDR3 covers 15 residues. Per the germline V gene, CDR1 is SNHLY and CDR2 is FYNNEI. This sample stems from a study of blood T cell repertoires in COVID-19. Clones were sequenced by immunoSEQ multiplex PCR, and TCRdb holds only the in-frame ones, with some missing. The table lists 88,000 or so clones, 85% to 90% of them singletons. This rearrangement joins TRBV2 to TRBJ2-3; TRBD1 matches at 8 bases. Sequencing was performed on peripheral blood. The sequence derives from a man aged 55 to 70 with acute or convalescent COVID-19. In DNA form, the CDR3 reads TGTGCCAGCAGCGAAGGACAGGGACGCACAGATACGCAGTATTTT. Amino acids: CASSEGQGRTDTQYF.